The present TCR beta chain was sequenced within a study of cytomegalovirus exposure and HLA in healthy donors. Overall study: Some 85 million unique TCRs, all from HLA-typed donors, were included in an early release of the data. The study's findings and limits: CMV antigen specificity of a few CMV-associated chains was confirmed in vitro. After further analysis at a later stage, around 17,000 TCR beta sequences were associated with HLA alleles at 0.05 false discovery rate.

This clone was seen only a few times. What it binds is unknown. Trimming took 3 bases from V and 8 from J, leaving 10 bases between them. Germline V gene sequence: CDR1 LNHDA, CDR2 SQIVND (reference sequence). The CDR3 is 13 amino acids. The primer mix had 60 Vbeta and 13 Jbeta primers. Profiling relied on immunoSEQ multiplex PCR, and the TCRdb table lists in-frame clones only, not all of them. The sample shows approximately 100,000 clones, 65% to 85% of them seen only once. This TCR was sampled from a man aged 50 or older in good health and CMV-seropositive. The sample comprised PBMCs. The chain combines TRBV19 with TRBJ1-4; maybe TRBD1 (5 bases). CDR3 sequence: CASSMQTVEKLFF. For the CDR3, the DNA is TGTGCCAGTAGTATGCAGACAGTCGAAAAACTGTTTTTT.